This T cell receptor beta chain was documented in a study of tumor-infiltrating lymphocytes in glioblastoma multiforme. From germline, CDR1 is SGHAT and CDR2 FQNNGV. The junction had 0 bases not matched to a gene; V was cut back by 5 bases and J by 8 bases. The CDR3 loop spans 12 amino acids. TCR beta libraries were built from RNA through three nested multiplex PCR rounds using modified ARM-PCR. No unique molecular identifiers were described for these TCRB libraries. TCRdb processed the multiplex PCR reads anew with MiXCR; each CDR3 protein has one entry. The sample holds 12,000 to 15,000 distinct CDR3 sequences; around 70% are singletons and the top ten take 30% to 45%. Turning to this clonotype: As yet, its antigen is unknown.

Study findings and constraints: TCR plus mutation findings rest on a single glioblastoma patient.

The clonotype comes from a male donor with glioblastoma. The V call is TRBV11-2, the J call TRBJ2-1; 10 bases align to TRBD1. Sequencing was performed on brain tumor tissue. The CDR3: CASSGTGDEQFF. In DNA form, the CDR3 reads TGTGCCAGCAGCGGGACAGGGGATGAGCAGTTCTTC.